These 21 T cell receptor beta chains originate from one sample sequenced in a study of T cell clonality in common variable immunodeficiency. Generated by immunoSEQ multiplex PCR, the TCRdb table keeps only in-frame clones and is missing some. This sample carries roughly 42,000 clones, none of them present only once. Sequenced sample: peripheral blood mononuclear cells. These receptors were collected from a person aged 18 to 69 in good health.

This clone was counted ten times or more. CDR3 residues: CASSFGQSGNTIYF. The covered CDR3 bases are TGTGCCAGCAGCTTCGGACAGTCGGGAAACACC. V and J are TRBV7-8 and TRBJ1-3; possible D gene TRBD1, 6 bases. The CDR3 end lies 3 residues beyond the end of the read and is filled in from the germline J gene. The ends were cut back, 3 bases at V and 4 bases at J, with 10 bases in the middle. Germline values: CDR1 SGHVS, CDR2 FQNEAQ. This CDR3 has 14 residues.

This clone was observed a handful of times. The sequenced CDR3 bases are TGTGCCAGCAGCCTAACAGGGGGCACTGAA. Its protein product is CASSLTGGTE. The full CDR3 protein reads CASSLTGGTEAFF. The genes are TRBV7-8 and TRBJ1-1; 8 bases align to TRBD1. The read stops 3 residues short of the end of the CDR3; the missing end is completed from the germline J gene. Germline CDR1 and CDR2: SGHVS and FQNEAQ. The CDR3 is 13 amino acids. After removal of 5 bases from V and 4 bases from J, the junction contained 3 bases not matched to a gene. Based on the CDR3 plus reference TRBV7-8 and TRBJ1-1, the full variable domain is GAGVSQSPRYKVAKRGQDVALRCDPISGHVSLFWYQQALGQGPEFLTYFQNEAQLDKSGLPSDRFFAERPEGSVSTLKIQRTQQEDSAVYLCASSLTGGTEAFFGQGTRLTVV.

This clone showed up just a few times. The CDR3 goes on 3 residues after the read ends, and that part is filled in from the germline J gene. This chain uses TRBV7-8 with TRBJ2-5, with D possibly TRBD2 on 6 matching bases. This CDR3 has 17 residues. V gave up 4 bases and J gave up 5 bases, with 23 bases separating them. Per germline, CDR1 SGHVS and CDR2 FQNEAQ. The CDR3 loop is CASSYPSGTLSGETQYF. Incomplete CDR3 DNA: TGTGCCAGCAGCTATCCTTCCGGGACGCTAAGCGGGGAGACC. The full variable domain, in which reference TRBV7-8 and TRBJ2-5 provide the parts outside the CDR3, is GAGVSQSPRYKVAKRGQDVALRCDPISGHVSLFWYQQALGQGPEFLTYFQNEAQLDKSGLPSDRFFAERPEGSVSTLKIQRTQQEDSAVYLCASSYPSGTLSGETQYFGPGTRLLVL.

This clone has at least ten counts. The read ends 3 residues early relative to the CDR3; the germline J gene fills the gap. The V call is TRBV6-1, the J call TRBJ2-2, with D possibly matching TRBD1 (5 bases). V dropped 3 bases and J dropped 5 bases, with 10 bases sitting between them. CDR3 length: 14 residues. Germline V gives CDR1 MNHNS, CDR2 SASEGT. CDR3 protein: CASSDRVETGELFF. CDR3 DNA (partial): TGTGCCAGCAGTGACAGGGTTGAAACCGGGGAG.

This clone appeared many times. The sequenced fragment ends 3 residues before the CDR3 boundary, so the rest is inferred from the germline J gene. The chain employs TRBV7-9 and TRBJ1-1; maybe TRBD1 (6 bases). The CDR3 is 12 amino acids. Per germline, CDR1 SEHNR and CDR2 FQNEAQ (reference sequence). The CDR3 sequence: CASLDSPSGAFF. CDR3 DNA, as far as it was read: TGTGCCAGCTTGGACAGCCCTTCTGGA.

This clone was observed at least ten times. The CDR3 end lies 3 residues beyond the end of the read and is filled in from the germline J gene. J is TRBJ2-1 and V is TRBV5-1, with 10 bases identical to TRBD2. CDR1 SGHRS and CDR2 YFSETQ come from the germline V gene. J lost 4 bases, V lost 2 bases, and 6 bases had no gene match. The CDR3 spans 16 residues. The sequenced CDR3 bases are TGCGCCAGCAGCTTTAGCGGGAGGCCTCCATACAATGAG. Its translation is CASSFSGRPPYNE. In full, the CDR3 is CASSFSGRPPYNEQFF. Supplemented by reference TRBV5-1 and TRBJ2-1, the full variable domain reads KAGVTQTPRYLIKTRGQQVTLSCSPISGHRSVSWYQQTPGQGLQFLFEYFSETQRNKGNFPGRFSGRQFSNSRSEMNVSTLELGDSALYLCASSFSGRPPYNEQFFGPGTRLTVL.

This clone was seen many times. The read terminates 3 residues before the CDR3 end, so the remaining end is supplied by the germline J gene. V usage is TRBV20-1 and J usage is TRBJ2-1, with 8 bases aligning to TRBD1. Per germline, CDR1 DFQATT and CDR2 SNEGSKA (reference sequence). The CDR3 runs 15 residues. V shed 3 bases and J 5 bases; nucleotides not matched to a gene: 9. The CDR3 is CSASSMTGEHNEQFF. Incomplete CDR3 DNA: TGCAGTGCTAGTAGTATGACAGGGGAGCACAATGAG.

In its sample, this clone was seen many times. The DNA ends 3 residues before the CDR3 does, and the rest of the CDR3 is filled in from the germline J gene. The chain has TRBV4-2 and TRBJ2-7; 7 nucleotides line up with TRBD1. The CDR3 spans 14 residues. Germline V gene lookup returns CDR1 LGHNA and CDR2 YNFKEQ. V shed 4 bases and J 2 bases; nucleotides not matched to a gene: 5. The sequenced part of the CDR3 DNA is TGTGCCAGCAGCCTATACAGGGGCCCCTACGAG. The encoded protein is CASSLYRGPYE. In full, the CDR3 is CASSLYRGPYEQYF.

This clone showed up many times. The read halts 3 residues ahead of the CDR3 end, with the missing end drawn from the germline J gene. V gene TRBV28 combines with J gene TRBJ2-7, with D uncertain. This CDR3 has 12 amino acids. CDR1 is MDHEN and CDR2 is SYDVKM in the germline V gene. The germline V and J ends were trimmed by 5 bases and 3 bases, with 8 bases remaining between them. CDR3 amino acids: CASSPSGYEQYF. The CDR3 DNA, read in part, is TGTGCCAGCAGTCCCTCAGGCTACGAG.

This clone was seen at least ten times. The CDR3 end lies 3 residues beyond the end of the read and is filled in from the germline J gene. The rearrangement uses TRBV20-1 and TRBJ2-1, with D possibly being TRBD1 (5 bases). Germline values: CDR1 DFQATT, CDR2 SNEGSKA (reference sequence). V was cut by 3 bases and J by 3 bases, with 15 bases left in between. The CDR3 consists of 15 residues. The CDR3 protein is CSARRDSQLYNEQFF. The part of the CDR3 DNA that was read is TGCAGTGCTAGGAGAGACAGTCAACTCTACAATGAG.

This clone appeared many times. Incomplete CDR3 DNA: TGTGCCAGCAGCTTAGGGGCTTTGACTGAA. Translation gives CASSLGALTE. The whole CDR3 is CASSLGALTEAFF. V is TRBV7-2 and J is TRBJ1-1; D gene uncertain. Coverage ceases 3 residues before the CDR3 finishes, and the germline J gene fills in the end. Per germline, CDR1 SGHTA and CDR2 FQGNSA. V lost 1 base and J 5 bases, leaving 8 bases between the germline ends. The CDR3 spans 13 residues.

CDR3 residues: CASSTYRETGNTIYF. CDR3 DNA, as far as it was read: TGTGCCAGCTCAACCTACAGGGAAACTGGAAACACC. The chain recombines TRBV18 with TRBJ1-3; a weak D match, TRBD1 (6 bases). The CDR3 is cut off 3 residues early in the read; its end comes from the germline J gene. Germline lookup yields CDR1 KGHSH and CDR2 LQKENI. V dropped 5 bases and J dropped 2 bases, with 13 bases sitting between them. The CDR3 length is 15 residues.

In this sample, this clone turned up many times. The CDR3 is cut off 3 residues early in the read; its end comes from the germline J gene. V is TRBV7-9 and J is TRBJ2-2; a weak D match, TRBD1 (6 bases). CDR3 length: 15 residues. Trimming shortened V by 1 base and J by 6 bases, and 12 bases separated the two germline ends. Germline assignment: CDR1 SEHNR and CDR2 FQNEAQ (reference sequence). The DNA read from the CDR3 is TGTGCCAGCAGCTTAGGGGACAATAGAGCCGGGGAG. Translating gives CASSLGDNRAGE. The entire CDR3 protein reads CASSLGDNRAGELFF.

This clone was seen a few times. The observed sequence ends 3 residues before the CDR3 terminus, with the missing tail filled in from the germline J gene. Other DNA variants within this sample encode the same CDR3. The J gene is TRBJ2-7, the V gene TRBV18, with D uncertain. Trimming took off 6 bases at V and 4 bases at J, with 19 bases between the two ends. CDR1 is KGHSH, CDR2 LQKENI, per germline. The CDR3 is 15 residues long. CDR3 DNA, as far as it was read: TGTGCCAGCTCCCCCCTCGCCAAGCCACAGTACGAG. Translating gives CASSPLAKPQYE. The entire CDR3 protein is CASSPLAKPQYEQYF.

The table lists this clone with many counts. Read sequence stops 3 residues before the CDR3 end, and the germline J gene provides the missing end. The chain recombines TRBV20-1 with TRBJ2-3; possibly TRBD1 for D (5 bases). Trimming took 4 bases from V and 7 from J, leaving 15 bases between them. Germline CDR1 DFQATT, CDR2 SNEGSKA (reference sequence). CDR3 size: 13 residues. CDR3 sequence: CSATPDGAYTQYF. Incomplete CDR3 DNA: TGCAGTGCTACTCCGGATGGGGCTTATACG.

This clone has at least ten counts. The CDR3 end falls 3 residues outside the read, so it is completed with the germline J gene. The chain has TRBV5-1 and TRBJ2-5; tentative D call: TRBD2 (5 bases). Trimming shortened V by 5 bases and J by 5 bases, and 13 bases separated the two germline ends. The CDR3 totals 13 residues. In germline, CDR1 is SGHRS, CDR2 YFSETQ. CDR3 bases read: TGCGCCAGCAGTGAGGAATCGGGGGAGACC. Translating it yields CASSEESGET. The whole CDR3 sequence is CASSEESGETQYF. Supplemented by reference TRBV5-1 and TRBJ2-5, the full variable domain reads KAGVTQTPRYLIKTRGQQVTLSCSPISGHRSVSWYQQTPGQGLQFLFEYFSETQRNKGNFPGRFSGRQFSNSRSEMNVSTLELGDSALYLCASSEESGETQYFGPGTRLLVL.

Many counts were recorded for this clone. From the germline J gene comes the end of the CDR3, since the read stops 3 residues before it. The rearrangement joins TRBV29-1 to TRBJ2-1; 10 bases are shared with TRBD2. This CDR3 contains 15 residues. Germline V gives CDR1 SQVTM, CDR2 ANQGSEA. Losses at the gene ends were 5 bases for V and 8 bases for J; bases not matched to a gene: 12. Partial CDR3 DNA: TGCAGCGTTCCCCTGGCTAGCGGGGGTATTGATGAG. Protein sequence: CSVPLASGGIDE. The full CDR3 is CSVPLASGGIDEQFF.

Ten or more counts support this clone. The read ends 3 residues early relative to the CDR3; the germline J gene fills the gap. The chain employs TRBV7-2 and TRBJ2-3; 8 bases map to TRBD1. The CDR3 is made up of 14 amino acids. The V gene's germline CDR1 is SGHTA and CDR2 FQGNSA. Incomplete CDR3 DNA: TGTGCCAGCAGCCAGGGGGCTTCTACGTCGACG. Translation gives CASSQGASTST. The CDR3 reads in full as CASSQGASTSTQYF.

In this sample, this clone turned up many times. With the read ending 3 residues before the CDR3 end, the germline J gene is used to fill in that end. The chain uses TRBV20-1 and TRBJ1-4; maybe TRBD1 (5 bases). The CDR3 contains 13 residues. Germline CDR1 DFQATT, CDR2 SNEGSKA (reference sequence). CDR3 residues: CSARGGGESPLFF. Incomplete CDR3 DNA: TGCAGTGCTAGAGGGGGAGGGGAATCACCA.

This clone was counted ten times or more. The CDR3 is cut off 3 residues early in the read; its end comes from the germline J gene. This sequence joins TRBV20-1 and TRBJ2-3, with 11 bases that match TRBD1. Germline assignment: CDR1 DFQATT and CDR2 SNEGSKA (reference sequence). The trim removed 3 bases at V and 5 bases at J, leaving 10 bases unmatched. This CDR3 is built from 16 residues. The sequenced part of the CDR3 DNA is TGCAGTGCTAGCGGAGGCGGACAGGGGGCAGGAGATACG. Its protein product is CSASGGGQGAGDT. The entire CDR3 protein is CSASGGGQGAGDTQYF.

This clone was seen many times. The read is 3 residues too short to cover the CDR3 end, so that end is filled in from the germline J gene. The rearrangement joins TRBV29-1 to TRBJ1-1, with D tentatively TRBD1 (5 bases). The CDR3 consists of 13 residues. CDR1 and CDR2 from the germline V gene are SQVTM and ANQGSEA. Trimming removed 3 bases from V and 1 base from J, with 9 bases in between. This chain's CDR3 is CSVERGRNTEAFF. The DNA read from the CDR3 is TGCAGCGTTGAGAGGGGTCGGAACACTGAA.